The entry below gives a single T cell receptor (beta chain) sequence along with its context. These data come from a study of monozygotic twins with inflammatory bowel disease. Two rounds of nested PCR, of roughly 15 and 9 cycles, were run on TCRalpha and TCRbeta cDNA. One entry per CDR3 protein, without DNA, is what TCRdb gives after re-calling the 5' RACE reads. The sample data list approximately 400,000 distinct CDR3 sequences. The CDR3 consists of 11 residues. Germline-derived CDR1 and CDR2 are DFQATT and SNEGSKA (reference sequence). Unfractionated whole blood yielded total RNA, and T cells were not sorted.

The sequencing sample was made of blood. The chain combines TRBV20-1 with TRBJ1-3. The clonotype comes from a human donor with ulcerative colitis or Crohn's disease, or a healthy co-twin of an affected twin (not recorded which). The CDR3 loop is CSARDPNTIYF.